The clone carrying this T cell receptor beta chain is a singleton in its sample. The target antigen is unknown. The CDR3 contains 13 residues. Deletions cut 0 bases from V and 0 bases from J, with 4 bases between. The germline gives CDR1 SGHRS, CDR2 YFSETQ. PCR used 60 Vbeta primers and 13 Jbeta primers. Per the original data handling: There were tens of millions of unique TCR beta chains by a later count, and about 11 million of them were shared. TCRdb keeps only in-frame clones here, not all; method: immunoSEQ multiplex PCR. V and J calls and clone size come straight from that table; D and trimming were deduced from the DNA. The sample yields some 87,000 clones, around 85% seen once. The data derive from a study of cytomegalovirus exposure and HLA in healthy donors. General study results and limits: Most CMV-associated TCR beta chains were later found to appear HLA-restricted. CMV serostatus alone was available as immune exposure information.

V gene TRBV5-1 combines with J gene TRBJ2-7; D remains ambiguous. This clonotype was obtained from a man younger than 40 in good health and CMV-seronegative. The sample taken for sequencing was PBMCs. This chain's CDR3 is CASSLDRSYEQYF. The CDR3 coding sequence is TGCGCCAGCAGCTTGGATCGCTCCTACGAGCAGTACTTC.